A single sample is the source of the 24 T cell receptor beta chains below, sequenced in a study of control samples from healthy donors and cancer patients. TCRdb keeps only in-frame clones here, not all; method: immunoSEQ multiplex PCR. Among about 120,000 clones listed, more than 75% were seen once. Input material: blood. These receptors all come from a man under 40 in good health.

The chain uses TRBV7-9 and TRBJ1-3; D is ambiguous. The CDR3 runs 11 residues. The ends were cut back, 2 bases at V and 7 bases at J, with 3 bases in the middle. Germline CDR1 and CDR2: SEHNR and FQNEAQ (reference sequence). The CDR3 is CASSLSNTIYF. The CDR3 coding sequence is TGTGCCAGCAGCTTATCGAACACCATATATTTT.

The CDR3 nucleotides are TGCAGTGCTAGTGAACGGCAAGATTCACCCCTCCACTTT. Amino acid sequence: CSASERQDSPLHF. V gene TRBV20-1 combines with J gene TRBJ1-6, with D unresolved. Germline-derived CDR1 and CDR2 are DFQATT and SNEGSKA (reference sequence). The CDR3 spans 13 residues. V shed 3 bases and J shed 8 bases, with 11 bases lying between them.

The V call is TRBV19, the J call TRBJ1-2; D not resolved. The CDR3 is made up of 14 amino acids. Deletions cut 1 base from V and 2 bases from J, with 8 bases between. Germline values: CDR1 LNHDA, CDR2 SQIVND (reference sequence). The chain's CDR3 is CASSIAGRNYGYTF. CDR3 nucleotide sequence: TGTGCCAGTAGTATAGCCGGGCGGAACTATGGCTACACCTTC.

The J gene is TRBJ1-1, the V gene TRBV5-1, with 8 bases aligning to TRBD1. The length of the CDR3 is 17 residues. Germline V lookup: CDR1 SGHRS, CDR2 YFSETQ. The junction had 12 bases not matched to a gene; V was cut back by 0 bases and J by 5 bases. The CDR3 nucleotides read TGCGCCAGCAGCTTGGCCGATAAAGGACAGGGTCGGACTGAAGCTTTCTTT. Its protein product is CASSLADKGQGRTEAFF.

This chain connects TRBV28 to TRBJ1-1; D not certain. V was cut by 3 bases and J by 1 base, with 6 bases left in between. CDR3 length: 13 residues. Germline CDR1 MDHEN, CDR2 SYDVKM. CDR3 sequence reads: CASSLTRNTEAFF. The CDR3 nucleotides are TGTGCCAGCAGTTTGACCCGGAACACTGAAGCTTTCTTT.

This sequence joins TRBV14 and TRBJ2-2; D remains unclear. Germline V CDR1 and CDR2: SGHDN, FVKESK. The CDR3 extends over 11 amino acids. The V end lost 1 base, the J end lost 9 bases, and 3 bases lay between the germline ends. CDR3 sequence: CASSQVWELFF. The CDR3 bases are TGTGCCAGCAGCCAAGTTTGGGAGCTGTTTTTT.

The V gene is TRBV18, the J gene TRBJ1-3; a possible D gene is TRBD1 (5 bases). The germline CDR1 and CDR2 sequences are KGHSH and LQKENI. This CDR3 region has 15 residues. Trimming pared 6 bases from V and 0 bases from J, leaving 12 bases between. CDR3 sequence (DNA): TGTGCCAGCTCTTTGACGGGGGTCTCTGGAAACACCATATATTTT. This codes for CASSLTGVSGNTIYF.

V gene TRBV27 combines with J gene TRBJ1-2; D is possibly TRBD1 (5 bases). V lost 2 bases to trimming and J lost 2 bases, with 6 bases between them. From germline, CDR1 is MNHEY and CDR2 SMNVEV (reference sequence). The CDR3 spans 13 residues. DNA of the CDR3: TGTGCCAGCAGTTTAGGGGGAAACTATGGCTACACCTTC. Translating gives CASSLGGNYGYTF.

This clone appeared once. The rearrangement joins TRBV2 to TRBJ1-2; possible D gene TRBD1, 5 bases. This CDR3 has 12 amino acids. The germline CDR1 and CDR2 sequences are SNHLY and FYNNEI. Trimming pared 6 bases from V and 3 bases from J, leaving 8 bases between. The CDR3 DNA reads as TGTGCCAGCAGCGCAGGGTACTATGGCTACACCTTC. This gives the protein CASSAGYYGYTF. The full variable domain, its missing parts supplied by reference TRBV2 and TRBJ1-2, is EPEVTQTPSHQVTQMGQEVILRCVPISNHLYFYWYRQILGQKVEFLVSFYNNEISEKSEIFDDQFSVERPDGSNFTLKIRSTKLEDSAMYFCASSAGYYGYTFGSGTRLTVV.

This clone was seen a single time. This chain links TRBV5-4 with TRBJ1-2, with D maybe TRBD1 (5 bases). CDR1 is SGHNT and CDR2 is YYREEE in the germline V gene (reference sequence). The length of the CDR3 is 17 residues. Trimming took 0 bases from V and 6 from J, leaving 21 bases between them. The CDR3: CASSLGGSALVENGYTF. CDR3 DNA sequence: TGTGCCAGCAGCTTGGGGGGGTCAGCTCTGGTAGAGAATGGCTACACCTTC.

The chain links TRBV10-3 to TRBJ1-1, with D possibly matching TRBD1 (6 bases). The germline gives CDR1 ENHRY, CDR2 SYGVKD. Trimming shortened V by 9 bases and J by 1 base, and 15 bases separated the two germline ends. The CDR3 is 14 amino acids. Here the CDR3 DNA reads TGTGCCATATCACAGGGCGTCCGGAACACTGAAGCTTTCTTT. Amino acids: CAISQGVRNTEAFF.

This sequence joins TRBV11-3 and TRBJ1-1; possible D gene TRBD1, 5 bases. This CDR3 has 13 residues. V lost 5 bases to trimming and J lost 4 bases, with 11 bases between them. Germline-derived CDR1 and CDR2 are SGHNT and YENEEA. CDR3 bases: TGTGCCAGCAGCCGAGGGGTGTCCACTGAAGCTTTCTTT. Protein sequence: CASSRGVSTEAFF.

This clone was counted a few times. The chain is built from TRBV7-8 and TRBJ1-1; 7 bases line up with TRBD1. This CDR3 has 16 residues. Per germline, CDR1 SGHVS and CDR2 FQNEAQ. Germline trimming cut 5 bases from V and 5 bases from J; bases unmatched to any gene: 14. The DNA of the CDR3 is TGTGCCAGCAGCCCCCGCCAGGCAGGGGGACGGACTGAAGCTTTCTTT. It translates to CASSPRQAGGRTEAFF.

The chain uses TRBV5-8 and TRBJ2-7; 8 bases are a match to TRBD1. The CDR3 runs to 13 residues. Germline V gene sequence: CDR1 SGHTS, CDR2 YDEGEE. Unmatched junction bases numbered 3, after V lost 0 bases and J lost 7 bases. The DNA of the CDR3 is TGTGCCAGCAGCTTGGCCAGGGGGCGAGAGCAGTACGTC. The encoded protein is CASSLARGREQYV.

This chain uses TRBV29-1 with TRBJ2-3; 9 nucleotides agree with TRBD2. Trimming took 3 bases from V and 1 from J; bases not matched to a gene: 8. The CDR3 has 16 residues. Germline V gives CDR1 SQVTM, CDR2 ANQGSEA. CDR3 region: CSVDGGGAAGTDTQYF. In nucleotides, the CDR3 is TGCAGCGTTGATGGCGGGGGGGCGGCTGGCACAGATACGCAGTATTTT.

The chain recombines TRBV18 with TRBJ1-6, with a possible D match to TRBD1 (6 bases). CDR3 length: 15 amino acids. The ends were cut back, 6 bases at V and 7 bases at J, with 16 bases in the middle. Germline V gene sequence: CDR1 KGHSH, CDR2 LQKENI. The CDR3 bases are TGTGCCAGCTCCCCCCGGGGACAAATAAATTCACCCCTCCACTTT. It is translated as CASSPRGQINSPLHF.

The chain joins TRBV2 to TRBJ2-7, with D tentatively TRBD1 (5 bases). The germline V and J ends were trimmed by 2 bases and 4 bases, with 9 bases remaining between them. CDR1 is SNHLY, CDR2 FYNNEI, per germline. The CDR3 extends over 13 amino acids. The CDR3 region is CASSELTGYEQYF. Written as DNA, the CDR3 is TGTGCCAGCAGTGAACTTACAGGTTACGAGCAGTACTTC. The complete variable domain, with remaining parts taken from reference TRBV2 and TRBJ2-7, reads EPEVTQTPSHQVTQMGQEVILRCVPISNHLYFYWYRQILGQKVEFLVSFYNNEISEKSEIFDDQFSVERPDGSNFTLKIRSTKLEDSAMYFCASSELTGYEQYFGPGTRLTVT.

The CDR3 DNA reads TGTGCCAGCAGCCAAGAGAGGGACAGGGGGCCAGATACGCAGTATTTT. Amino acids: CASSQERDRGPDTQYF. The chain is built from TRBV4-2 and TRBJ2-3; 12 bases align to TRBD1. The CDR3 runs to 16 residues. V was clipped by 0 bases and J by 4 bases; unmatched bases: 2. CDR1 and CDR2 (germline): LGHNA, YNFKEQ.

CDR3 sequence (DNA): TGTGCCAGCAGCTTAATTGGGCAAAGTGAGCAGTTCTTC. It translates to CASSLIGQSEQFF. The chain carries TRBV7-7 and TRBJ2-1; D remains unclear. The CDR3 covers 13 residues. Germline values: CDR1 SSHAT, CDR2 FNYEAQ (reference sequence). Trimming took off 2 bases at V and 9 bases at J, with 11 bases between the two ends.

The genes are TRBV11-3 and TRBJ2-6, with 7 bases fitting TRBD1. CDR3 length equals 19 residues. In germline, CDR1 is SGHNT, CDR2 YENEEA. V lost 5 bases and J lost 2; bases outside the gene matches: 15. The CDR3 nucleotides read TGTGCCAGCAGCCTAGGGGGCAGGGGTTGGAGCCCTGGGGCCAACGTCCTGACTTTC. Its translation is CASSLGGRGWSPGANVLTF.

The chain uses TRBV6-5 and TRBJ1-5; D call uncertain. The CDR3 sequence is 13 residues long. The V end lost 8 bases, the J end lost 5 bases, and 13 bases lay between the germline ends. Per the germline V gene, CDR1 is MNHEY and CDR2 is SVGAGI. The CDR3 loop reads CASHGRAHQPQHF. The CDR3 DNA reads TGTGCCAGCCACGGACGGGCACATCAGCCCCAGCATTTT.

The V and J genes are TRBV6-2 or TRBV6-3 and TRBJ2-3, with D perhaps TRBD2 (5 bases). The V gene lost 6 bases and the J gene lost 7 bases, with 8 bases spanning the gap. Germline CDR1 reads MNHEY; CDR2 reads SVGEGT. CDR3 length: 11 amino acids. The CDR3 spells CASSAGNTQYF. The CDR3 region has the DNA TGTGCCAGCAGCGCCGGGAATACGCAGTATTTT.

V gene TRBV5-1 combines with J gene TRBJ2-7; TRBD1 matches 11 bases. After removal of 0 bases from V and 7 bases from J, the junction contained 12 bases not matched to a gene. This CDR3 region has 17 residues. Germline V lookup: CDR1 SGHRS, CDR2 YFSETQ. CDR3 sequence: CASSLAFGQGAAGEQYF. The CDR3 DNA is TGCGCCAGCAGCTTGGCCTTTGGACAGGGGGCGGCGGGGGAGCAGTACTTC.

This clone was seen only once. The chain is built from TRBV10-3 and TRBJ2-5; 9 bases match TRBD1. V shed 3 bases and J 2 bases; nucleotides not matched to a gene: 4. CDR3 length equals 15 residues. Germline loops: CDR1 ENHRY, CDR2 SYGVKD. The CDR3, as DNA: TGTGCCATCAGTGACCGCGGGACAGGGCAAGAGACCCAGTACTTC. This encodes CAISDRGTGQETQYF.